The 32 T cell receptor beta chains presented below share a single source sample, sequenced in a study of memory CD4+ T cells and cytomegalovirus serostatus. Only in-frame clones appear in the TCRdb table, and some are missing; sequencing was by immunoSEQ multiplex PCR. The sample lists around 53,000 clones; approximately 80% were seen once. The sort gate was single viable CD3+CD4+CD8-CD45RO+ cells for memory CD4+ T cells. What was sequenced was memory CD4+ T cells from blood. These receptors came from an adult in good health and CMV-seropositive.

The CDR3 nucleotides are TGCAGTGCTTCAGGGGGCACTGAAGCTTTCTTT. Protein sequence: CSASGGTEAFF. This chain links TRBV20-1 with TRBJ1-1; 7 bases match TRBD1. Germline trimming cut 5 bases from V and 4 bases from J; bases unmatched to any gene: 1. Germline CDR1 reads DFQATT; CDR2 reads SNEGSKA (reference sequence). The CDR3 totals 11 residues.

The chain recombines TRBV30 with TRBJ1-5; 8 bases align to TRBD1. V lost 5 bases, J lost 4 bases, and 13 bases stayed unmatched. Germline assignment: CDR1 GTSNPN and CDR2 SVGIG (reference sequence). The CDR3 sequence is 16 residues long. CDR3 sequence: CAWGEADRGQNQPQHF. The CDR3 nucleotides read TGTGCCTGGGGGGAGGCTGACAGGGGTCAGAATCAGCCCCAGCATTTT.

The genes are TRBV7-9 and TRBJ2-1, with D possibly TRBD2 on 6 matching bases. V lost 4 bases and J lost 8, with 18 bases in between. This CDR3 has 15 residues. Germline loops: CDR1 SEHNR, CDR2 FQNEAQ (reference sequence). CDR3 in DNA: TGTGCCAGCAGCTCCCCCGCGGGACTCGGGGATGAGCAGTTCTTC. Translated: CASSSPAGLGDEQFF.

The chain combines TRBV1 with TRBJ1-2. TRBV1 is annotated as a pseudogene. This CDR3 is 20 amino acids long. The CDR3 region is CTSSPKEGGQPRPDNYGYTF. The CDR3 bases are TGCACCAGCAGCCCCAAGGAGGGTGGACAGCCCCGACCCGATAACTATGGCTACACCTTC.

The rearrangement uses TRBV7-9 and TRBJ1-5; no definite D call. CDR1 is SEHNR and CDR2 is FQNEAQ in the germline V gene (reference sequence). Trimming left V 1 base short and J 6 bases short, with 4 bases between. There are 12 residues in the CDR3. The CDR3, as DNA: TGTGCCAGCAGCTTAGAAGGTCAGCCCCAGCATTTT. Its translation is CASSLEGQPQHF.

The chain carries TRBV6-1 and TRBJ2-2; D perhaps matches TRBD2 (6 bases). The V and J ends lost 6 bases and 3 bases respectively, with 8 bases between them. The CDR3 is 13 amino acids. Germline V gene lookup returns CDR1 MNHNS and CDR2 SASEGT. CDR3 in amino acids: CASRGLYTGELFF. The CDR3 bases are TGTGCCAGCAGAGGACTATACACCGGGGAGCTGTTTTTT.

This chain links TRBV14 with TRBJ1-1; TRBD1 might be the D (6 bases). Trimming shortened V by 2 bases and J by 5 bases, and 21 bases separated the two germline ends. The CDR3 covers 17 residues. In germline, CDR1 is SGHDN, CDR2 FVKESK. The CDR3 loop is CASSQQQAGGRWTEAFF. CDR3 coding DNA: TGTGCCAGCAGCCAACAACAGGCGGGGGGGCGATGGACTGAAGCTTTCTTT. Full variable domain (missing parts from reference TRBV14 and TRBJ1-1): EAGVTQFPSHSVIEKGQTVTLRCDPISGHDNLYWYRRVMGKEIKFLLHFVKESKQDESGMPNNRFLAERTGGTYSTLKVQPAELEDSGVYFCASSQQQAGGRWTEAFFGQGTRLTVV.

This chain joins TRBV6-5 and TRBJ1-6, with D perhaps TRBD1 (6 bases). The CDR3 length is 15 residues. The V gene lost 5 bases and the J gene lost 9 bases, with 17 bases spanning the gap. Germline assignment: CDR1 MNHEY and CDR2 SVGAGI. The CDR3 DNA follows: TGTGCCAGCAGTCCTATGGACAGAGGGGGTTCACCCCTCCACTTT. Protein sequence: CASSPMDRGGSPLHF.

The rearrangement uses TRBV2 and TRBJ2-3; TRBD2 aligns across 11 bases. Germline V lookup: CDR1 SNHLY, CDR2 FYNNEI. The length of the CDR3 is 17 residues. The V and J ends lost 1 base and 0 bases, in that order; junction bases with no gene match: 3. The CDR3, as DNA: TGTGCCAGCAGTGAAGGTCTAGCGGGGGGCAGCACAGATACGCAGTATTTT. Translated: CASSEGLAGGSTDTQYF.

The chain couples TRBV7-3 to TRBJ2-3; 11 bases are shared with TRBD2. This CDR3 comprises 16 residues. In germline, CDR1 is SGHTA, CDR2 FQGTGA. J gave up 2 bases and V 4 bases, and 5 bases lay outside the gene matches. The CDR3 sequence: CASSSKTSGTTDTQYF. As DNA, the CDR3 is TGTGCCAGCAGCTCGAAGACTAGCGGGACCACAGATACGCAGTATTTT.

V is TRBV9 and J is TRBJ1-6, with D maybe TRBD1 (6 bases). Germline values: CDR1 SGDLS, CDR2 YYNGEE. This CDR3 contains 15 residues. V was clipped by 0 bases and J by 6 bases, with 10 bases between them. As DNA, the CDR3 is TGTGCCAGCAGCGTAGCTGGGGGGCGTAATTCACCCCTCCACTTT. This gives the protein CASSVAGGRNSPLHF.

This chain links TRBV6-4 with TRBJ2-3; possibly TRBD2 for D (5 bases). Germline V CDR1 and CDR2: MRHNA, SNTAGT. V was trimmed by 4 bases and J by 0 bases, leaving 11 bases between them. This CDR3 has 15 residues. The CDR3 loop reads CASSATTTSTDTQYF. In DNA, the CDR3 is TGTGCCAGCAGTGCGACTACCACCAGCACAGATACGCAGTATTTT.

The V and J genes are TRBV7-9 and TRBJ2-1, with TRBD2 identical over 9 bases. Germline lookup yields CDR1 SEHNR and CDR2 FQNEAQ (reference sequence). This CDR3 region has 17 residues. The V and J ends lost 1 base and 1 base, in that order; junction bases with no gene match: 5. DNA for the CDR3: TGTGCCAGCAGCTTAGGACTAGCGGACCGATCCTACAATGAGCAGTTCTTC. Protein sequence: CASSLGLADRSYNEQFF. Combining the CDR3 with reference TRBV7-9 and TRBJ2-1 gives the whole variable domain DTGVSQNPRHKITKRGQNVTFRCDPISEHNRLYWYRQTLGQGPEFLTYFQNEAQLEKSRLLSDRFSAERPKGSFSTLEIQRTEQGDSAMYLCASSLGLADRSYNEQFFGPGTRLTVL.

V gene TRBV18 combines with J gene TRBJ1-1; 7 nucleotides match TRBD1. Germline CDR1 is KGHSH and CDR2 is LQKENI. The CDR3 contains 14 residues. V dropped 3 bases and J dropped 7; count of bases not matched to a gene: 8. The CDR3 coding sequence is TGTGCCAGCTCACCTACACAGGGGAGGGTTGAAGCTTTCTTT. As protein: CASSPTQGRVEAFF.

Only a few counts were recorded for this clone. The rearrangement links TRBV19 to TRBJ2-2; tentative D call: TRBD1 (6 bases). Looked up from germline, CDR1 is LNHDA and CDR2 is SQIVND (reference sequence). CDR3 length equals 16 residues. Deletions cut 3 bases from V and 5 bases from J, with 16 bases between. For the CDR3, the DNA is TGTGCCAGTAGTATCCTGGGTACAGGGCGGACCGGGGAGCTGTTTTTT. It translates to CASSILGTGRTGELFF.

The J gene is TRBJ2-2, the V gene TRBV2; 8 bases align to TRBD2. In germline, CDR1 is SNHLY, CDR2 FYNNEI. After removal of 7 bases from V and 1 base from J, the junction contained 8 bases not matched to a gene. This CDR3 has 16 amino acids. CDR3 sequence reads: CASTGGAVRNTGELFF. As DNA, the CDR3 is TGTGCCAGCACGGGGGGGGCGGTTAGGAACACCGGGGAGCTGTTTTTT.

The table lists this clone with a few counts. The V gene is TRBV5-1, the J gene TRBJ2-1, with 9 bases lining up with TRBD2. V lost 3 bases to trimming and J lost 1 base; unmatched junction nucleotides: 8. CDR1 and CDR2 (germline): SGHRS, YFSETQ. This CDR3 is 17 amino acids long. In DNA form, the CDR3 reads TGCGCCAGCAGCTCAGGGGAGCTAGCGGGATCCTACAATGAGCAGTTCTTC. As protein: CASSSGELAGSYNEQFF.

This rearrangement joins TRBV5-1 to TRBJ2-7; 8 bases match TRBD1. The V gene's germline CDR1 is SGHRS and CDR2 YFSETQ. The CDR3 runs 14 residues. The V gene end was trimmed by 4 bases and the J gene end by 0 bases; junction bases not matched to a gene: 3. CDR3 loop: CASSPGGLSYEQYF. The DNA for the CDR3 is TGCGCCAGCAGCCCAGGGGGCCTCTCCTACGAGCAGTACTTC.

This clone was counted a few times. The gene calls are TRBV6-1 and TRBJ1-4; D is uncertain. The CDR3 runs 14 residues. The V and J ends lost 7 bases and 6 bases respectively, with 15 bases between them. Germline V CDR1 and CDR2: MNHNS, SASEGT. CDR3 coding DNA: TGTGCCAGCAATTTGGCAGCGTGGGATGAAAAACTGTTTTTT. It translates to CASNLAAWDEKLFF.

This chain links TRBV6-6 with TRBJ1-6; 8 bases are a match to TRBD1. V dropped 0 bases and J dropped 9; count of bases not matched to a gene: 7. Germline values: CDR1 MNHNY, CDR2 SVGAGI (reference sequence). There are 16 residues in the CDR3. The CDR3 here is CASSYSDRGLGSPLHF. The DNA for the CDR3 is TGTGCCAGCAGTTACTCCGACAGGGGCCTGGGTTCACCCCTCCACTTT.

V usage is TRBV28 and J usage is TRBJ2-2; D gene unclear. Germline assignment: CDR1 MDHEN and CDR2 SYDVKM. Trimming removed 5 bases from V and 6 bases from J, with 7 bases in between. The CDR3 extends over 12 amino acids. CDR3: CASSPLAGELFF. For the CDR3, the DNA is TGTGCCAGCAGTCCCCTGGCCGGGGAGCTGTTTTTT.

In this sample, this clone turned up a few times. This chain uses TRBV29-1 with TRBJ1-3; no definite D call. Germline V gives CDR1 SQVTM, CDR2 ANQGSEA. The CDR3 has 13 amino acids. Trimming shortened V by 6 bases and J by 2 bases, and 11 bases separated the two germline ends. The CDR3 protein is CSVAGNPGNTIYF. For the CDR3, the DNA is TGCAGCGTCGCCGGAAATCCTGGAAACACCATATATTTT.

CDR3 sequence reads: CASSASTRGGYTF. The CDR3 DNA is TGTGCCAGCAGTGCCTCGACACGGGGGGGCTACACCTTC. V usage is TRBV2 and J usage is TRBJ1-2; D may be TRBD1 (5 bases). Germline CDR1 and CDR2: SNHLY and FYNNEI. The V and J ends lost 4 bases and 8 bases respectively, with 14 bases between them. The CDR3 sequence is 13 residues long.

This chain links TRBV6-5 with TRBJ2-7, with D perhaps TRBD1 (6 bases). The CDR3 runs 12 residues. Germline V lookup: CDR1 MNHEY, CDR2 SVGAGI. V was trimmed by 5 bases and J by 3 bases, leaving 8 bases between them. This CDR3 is CASSRGHYEQYF. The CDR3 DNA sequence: TGTGCCAGCAGTAGGGGACACTACGAGCAGTACTTC.

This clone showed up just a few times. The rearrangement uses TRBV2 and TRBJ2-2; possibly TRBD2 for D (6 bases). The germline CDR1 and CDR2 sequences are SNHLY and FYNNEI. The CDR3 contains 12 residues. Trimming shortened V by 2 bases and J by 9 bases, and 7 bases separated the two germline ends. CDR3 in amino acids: CASSERGRELFF. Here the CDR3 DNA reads TGTGCCAGCAGTGAACGGGGGAGGGAGCTGTTTTTT.

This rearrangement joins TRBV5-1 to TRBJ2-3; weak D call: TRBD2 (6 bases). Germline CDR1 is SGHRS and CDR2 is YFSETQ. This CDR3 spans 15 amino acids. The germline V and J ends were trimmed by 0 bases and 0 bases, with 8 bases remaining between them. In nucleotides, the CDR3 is TGCGCCAGCAGCTTGGGGCGGGGTAGCACAGATACGCAGTATTTT. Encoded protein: CASSLGRGSTDTQYF.

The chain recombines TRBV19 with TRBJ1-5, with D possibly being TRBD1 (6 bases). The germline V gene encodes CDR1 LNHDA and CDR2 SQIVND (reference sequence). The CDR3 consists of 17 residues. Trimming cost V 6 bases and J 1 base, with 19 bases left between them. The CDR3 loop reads CASRKYWTDRSNQPQHF. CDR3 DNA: TGTGCCAGTAGAAAGTACTGGACAGATCGAAGCAATCAGCCCCAGCATTTT.

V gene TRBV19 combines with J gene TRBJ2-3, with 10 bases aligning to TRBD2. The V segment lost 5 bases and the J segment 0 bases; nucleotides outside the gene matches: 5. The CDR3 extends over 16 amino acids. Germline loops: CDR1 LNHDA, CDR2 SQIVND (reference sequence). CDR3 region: CASSPRLAGSTDTQYF. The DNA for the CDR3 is TGTGCCAGTAGTCCCCGACTAGCGGGCAGCACAGATACGCAGTATTTT.

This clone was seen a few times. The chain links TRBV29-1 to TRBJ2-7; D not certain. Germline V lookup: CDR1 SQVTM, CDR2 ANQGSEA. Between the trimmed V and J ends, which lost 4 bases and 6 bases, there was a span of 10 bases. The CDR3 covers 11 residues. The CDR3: CSVGSPGEQYF. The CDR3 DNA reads TGCAGCGTTGGCTCCCCCGGCGAGCAGTACTTC.

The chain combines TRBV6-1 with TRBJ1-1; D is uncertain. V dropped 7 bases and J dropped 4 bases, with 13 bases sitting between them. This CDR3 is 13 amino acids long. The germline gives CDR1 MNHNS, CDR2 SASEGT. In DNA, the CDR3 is TGTGCCAGCAAAAGGCAGATCCCCACTGAAGCTTTCTTT. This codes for CASKRQIPTEAFF.

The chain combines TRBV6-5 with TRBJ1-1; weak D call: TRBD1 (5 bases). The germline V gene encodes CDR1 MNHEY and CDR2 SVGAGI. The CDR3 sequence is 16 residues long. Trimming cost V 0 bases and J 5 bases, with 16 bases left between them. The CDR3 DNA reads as TGTGCCAGCAGTTACTCCTTGGGGGGGGGAGGGACTGAAGCTTTCTTT. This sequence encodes CASSYSLGGGGTEAFF.

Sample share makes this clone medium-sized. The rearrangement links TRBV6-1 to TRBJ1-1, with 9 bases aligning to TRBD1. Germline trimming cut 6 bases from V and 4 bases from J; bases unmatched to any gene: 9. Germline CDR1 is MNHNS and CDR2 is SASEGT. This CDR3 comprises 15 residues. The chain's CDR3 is CASRGSRTGATEAFF. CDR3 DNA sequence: TGTGCCAGCAGGGGCTCGAGGACAGGGGCCACTGAAGCTTTCTTT.